What follows is one T cell receptor beta chain and its context. Its specificity is not known. In every patient, relapse followed autologous stem cell transplantation, while exposure to brentuximab vedotin differed. When best responses were assessed, they were complete response, partial response or progressive disease. This entry comes from a study of PD-1 blockade in classical Hodgkin lymphoma. Study-level findings and limits: Lower baseline TCR diversity marked trial partial responders and progressors.

Only in-frame clones appear in the TCRdb table, and some are missing; sequencing was by immunoSEQ multiplex PCR. The sample has approximately 52,000 clones, around 73% seen once. The CDR3 is 16 amino acids. Trimming took off 0 bases at V and 6 bases at J, with 15 bases between the two ends. Germline V gene sequence: CDR1 KGHSH, CDR2 LQKENI. The V gene is TRBV18, the J gene TRBJ2-1; D tentatively fits TRBD1 or TRBD2 (6 bases each). This receptor was obtained from a human donor with classical Hodgkin lymphoma. The source was peripheral blood mononuclear cells (PBMCs), collected before the second cycle of nivolumab. The CDR3 nucleotides read TGTGCCAGCTCACCACCGGCCGGGGGCAATGGCAATGAGCAGTTCTTC. Its translation is CASSPPAGGNGNEQFF.